This TCR beta chain was documented in a study of T-cell reconstitution after alpha-beta-depleted transplantation in children. Preparation of the TCRbeta library involved a method that used unique molecular identifiers. TCRdb reprocessed the PCR reads via MiXCR and lists one record per CDR3 protein. The data contain about 580,000 distinct CDR3 sequences, roughly 23% of them seen just once; the ten biggest clones take up approximately 14%. This clonotype was observed a handful of times. The receptor was isolated from a boy under two years old who had a stem cell transplant for acute myeloid leukemia, so the T cells may come from the graft donor. The source material was PBMCs, mostly from graft donor cells, sampled 360 days after TCRalphabeta/CD19-depleted stem cell transplant.

The DNA for the CDR3 is TGCAGCGTTGCGGACGTGGGGTCCTACGAGCAGTACGTC. Protein sequence: CSVADVGSYEQYV. The chain employs TRBV29-1 and TRBJ2-7; D unclear. CDR3 length equals 13 residues. Looked up from germline, CDR1 is SQVTM and CDR2 is ANQGSEA. Deletions cut 4 bases from V and 1 base from J, with 11 bases between.